This T cell receptor beta chain was sequenced during a study of cytomegalovirus exposure and HLA in healthy donors. The CDR3 length is 15 residues. Germline-derived CDR1 and CDR2 are SGHVS and FNYEAQ. V was clipped by 5 bases and J by 8 bases, with 16 bases between them. Using immunoSEQ multiplex PCR, the repertoire was profiled, and TCRdb retains in-frame clones only, with some absent. The repertoire has 150,000 to 200,000 clones, roughly 86% of them found once; the top ten carry less than 3.5%. This sequence joins TRBV7-6 and TRBJ1-6; a possible D gene is TRBD1 (5 bases). The receptor comes from a man younger than 30 in good health and CMV-seropositive. The specimen sequenced was PBMCs. The DNA for the CDR3 is TGTGCCAGCAGCCTCCTGACCGACAGCCATTCACCCCTCCACTTT. This sequence encodes CASSLLTDSHSPLHF.